This T cell receptor (beta chain) was sequenced in a study of blood T cells in healthy people across ages. The use of a sample-barcoded 5' primer and a J-beta primer mix characterized a second PCR of roughly 6 to 11 cycles. Every sample gave at least 2.5 million paired-end reads containing CDR3. TCRdb reanalysed the 5' RACE reads using MiXCR and keeps one entry per CDR3 protein. The table has approximately 900,000 distinct CDR3 sequences, 29% seen once. The germline V and J ends were trimmed by 5 bases and 11 bases, with 12 bases remaining between them. The germline CDR1 and CDR2 sequences are SEHNR and FQNEAQ (reference sequence). The CDR3 runs 11 residues. This sample also appeared in a second study, on T cells of mothers and their children.

The sample was blood. The V call is TRBV7-9, the J call TRBJ2-5; TRBD1 is a possible D gene (5 bases). The TCR originated in a woman in her thirties or forties in good health. In DNA, the CDR3 is TGTGCCAGCAGCCGGACAAGTGAGCAGTACTTC. It encodes CASSRTSEQYF.